The 30 T cell receptor beta chains given below trace back to one sample, sequenced in a study of cytomegalovirus exposure and HLA in healthy donors. Primers: 60 Vbeta forward and 13 Jbeta reverse. Assay: immunoSEQ multiplex PCR; the TCRdb copy retains only in-frame clones and omits some. The data contain 150,000 to 250,000 clones, about 81% of them singletons. Sequenced sample: PBMCs. These receptors were taken from a woman between 50 and 59 years old in good health and CMV-seropositive.

The chain links TRBV10-2 to TRBJ2-5; the match to TRBD2 covers 8 bases. The germline gives CDR1 WSHSY, CDR2 SAAADI. This CDR3 region has 14 residues. The V and J ends lost 6 bases and 0 bases, in that order; junction bases with no gene match: 3. The CDR3 nucleotides read TGCGCCAGCAGGATGACTAGCGACCAAGAGACCCAGTACTTC. It is translated as CASRMTSDQETQYF.

The chain has TRBV19 and TRBJ2-2; the match to TRBD1 covers 7 bases. V gave up 5 bases and J gave up 5 bases; unmatched junction bases: 8. Germline V CDR1 and CDR2: LNHDA, SQIVND (reference sequence). CDR3 length: 15 residues. The CDR3 coding sequence is TGTGCCAGTAGTGTCAACAGGGGTTGGACCGGGGAGCTGTTTTTT. Amino acid sequence: CASSVNRGWTGELFF.

This clone was seen just once. The V and J genes are TRBV5-6 and TRBJ1-1; the D is unclear. CDR3 length: 14 residues. Germline CDR1 SGHDT, CDR2 YYEEEE. V was shortened by 3 bases and J by 1 base, with 10 bases between the two germline ends. CDR3 DNA sequence: TGTGCCAGCAGCTACCCGCGGAGGAACACTGAAGCTTTCTTT. Translated, it gives CASSYPRRNTEAFF. Using reference TRBV5-6 and TRBJ1-1 for the parts outside the CDR3, the full variable domain is DAGVTQSPTHLIKTRGQQVTLRCSPKSGHDTVSWYQQALGQGPQFIFQYYEEEERQRGNFPDRFSGHQFPNYSSELNVNALLLGDSALYLCASSYPRRNTEAFFGQGTRLTVV.

This clone turned up a few times. The CDR3 sequence is CASSSYRIGGEKLFF. CDR3 bases: TGTGCCAGCAGTTCATACAGGATAGGGGGTGAAAAACTGTTTTTT. J is TRBJ1-4 and V is TRBV27; possibly TRBD1 for D (6 bases). Germline lookup yields CDR1 MNHEY and CDR2 SMNVEV (reference sequence). Trimming left V 4 bases short and J 7 bases short, with 16 bases between. This CDR3 region has 15 residues.

This clone was recorded a few times. The rearrangement joins TRBV7-9 to TRBJ2-1; possible D gene TRBD2, 6 bases. V dropped 5 bases and J dropped 6 bases, with 20 bases sitting between them. The CDR3 sequence is 16 residues long. Germline values: CDR1 SEHNR, CDR2 FQNEAQ (reference sequence). CDR3 region: CASSPRMAKEGNEQFF. The CDR3 DNA follows: TGTGCCAGCAGCCCCCGAATGGCAAAGGAGGGCAATGAGCAGTTCTTC.

The chain recombines TRBV7-9 with TRBJ2-5, with 9 bases matching TRBD1. Germline CDR1 is SEHNR and CDR2 is FQNEAQ (reference sequence). The CDR3 has 16 amino acids. V lost 4 bases to trimming and J lost 1 base; unmatched junction nucleotides: 7. The CDR3 nucleotides are TGTGCCAGCAGCTCCACAGGGGGCTTCTCCCAAGAGACCCAGTACTTC. Translating it yields CASSSTGGFSQETQYF.

This chain uses TRBV6-5 with TRBJ2-3, with unresolved D. The germline CDR1 and CDR2 sequences are MNHEY and SVGAGI. V lost 0 bases to trimming and J lost 5 bases, with 6 bases between them. The CDR3 runs 13 residues. This CDR3 is CASSYSALDTQYF. The CDR3 coding sequence is TGTGCCAGCAGTTACTCGGCCCTAGATACGCAGTATTTT.

With regard to this clone: This sample includes further DNA sequences coding for the same CDR3. The chain is built from TRBV2 and TRBJ2-1, with D tentatively TRBD2 (6 bases). The CDR3 contains 14 residues. The V end was cut by 4 bases, the J end by 4 bases, with 11 bases between. The germline V gene has CDR1 SNHLY and CDR2 FYNNEI. The CDR3 region is CASSVTGGYNEQFF. For the CDR3, the DNA is TGTGCCAGCAGTGTTACAGGAGGGTACAATGAGCAGTTCTTC.

As concerns this clone: The junction departs from germline at one end; a sequencing error may be responsible. The chain combines TRBV7-7 with TRBJ1-1; D is ambiguous. The CDR3 covers 13 residues. Germline CDR1 SSHAT, CDR2 FNYEAQ (reference sequence). Here the CDR3 reads CASSLALNTEAFF. As DNA, the CDR3 is TGTGCTAGCAGCCTGGCTCTGAACACTGAAGCTTTCTTT.

A remark on this clone: Other DNA sequences within the sample encode an identical CDR3. The chain has TRBV5-4 and TRBJ2-2, with 14 nucleotides matching TRBD2. CDR1 and CDR2 from the germline V gene are SGHNT and YYREEE (reference sequence). Germline trimming cut 4 bases from V and 3 bases from J; bases unmatched to any gene: 5. The CDR3 sequence is 17 residues long. In nucleotides, the CDR3 is TGTGCCAGCAGCCCCGGGGGACTAGCGGGAGACACCGGGGAGCTGTTTTTT. It specifies CASSPGGLAGDTGELFF.

V usage is TRBV7-9 and J usage is TRBJ1-2; D remains ambiguous. CDR1 SEHNR and CDR2 FQNEAQ come from the germline V gene (reference sequence). The CDR3 runs 15 residues. The germline V and J ends were trimmed by 3 bases and 4 bases, with 15 bases remaining between them. The CDR3 sequence: CASSFNDGRGYGYTF. The CDR3 DNA reads TGTGCCAGCAGCTTTAACGACGGCCGAGGCTATGGCTACACCTTC.

The chain carries TRBV27 and TRBJ1-6; 7 nucleotides match TRBD1. The trim removed 6 bases at V and 9 bases at J, leaving 14 bases unmatched. Germline lookup yields CDR1 MNHEY and CDR2 SMNVEV (reference sequence). The CDR3 extends over 16 amino acids. CDR3: CASRNRGTILGSPLHF. CDR3 nucleotide sequence: TGTGCCAGCAGAAACAGGGGAACAATTCTAGGTTCACCCCTCCACTTT.

This clone was found once. V and J are TRBV19 and TRBJ2-5; tentatively, D is TRBD2 (5 bases). Germline CDR1 and CDR2: LNHDA and SQIVND (reference sequence). The germline V and J ends were trimmed by 6 bases and 5 bases, with 16 bases remaining between them. CDR3 length equals 14 residues. CDR3: CASRRAHGGETQYF. DNA of the CDR3: TGTGCCAGTAGACGGGCCCACGGCGGGGAGACCCAGTACTTC.

V is TRBV6-5 and J is TRBJ1-2, with TRBD1 matching over 10 bases. Looked up from germline, CDR1 is MNHEY and CDR2 is SVGAGI. The J segment lost 6 bases and the V segment lost 7 bases, leaving 8 bases of the junction unmatched. This CDR3 region has 14 residues. The CDR3 DNA follows: TGTGCCAGCACCCCGGACAGGGGGTCCGATGGCTACACCTTC. Translating gives CASTPDRGSDGYTF.

The V call is TRBV28, the J call TRBJ1-2, with 8 bases matching TRBD1. The germline CDR1 and CDR2 sequences are MDHEN and SYDVKM. This CDR3 spans 13 amino acids. The V and J ends lost 10 bases and 4 bases, in that order; junction bases with no gene match: 8. The CDR3 coding sequence is TGTGCCACTGAAGGACAGGGCATCTATGGCTACACCTTC. It translates to CATEGQGIYGYTF.

This sequence joins TRBV5-4 and TRBJ2-1, with D unclear. The CDR3 has 16 amino acids. Trimming removed 0 bases from V and 4 bases from J, with 14 bases in between. Germline V gene data show CDR1 as SGHNT and CDR2 as YYREEE (reference sequence). In DNA form, the CDR3 reads TGTGCCAGCAGCTTGGGAGGCCAAGGAAGGTACAATGAGCAGTTCTTC. Protein sequence: CASSLGGQGRYNEQFF.

The V call is TRBV19, the J call TRBJ1-1; D possibly corresponds to TRBD1 (5 bases). CDR1 is LNHDA, CDR2 SQIVND, per germline (reference sequence). V lost 7 bases to trimming and J lost 1 base, with 13 bases between them. This CDR3 has 14 amino acids. The CDR3: CASTDWTRNTEAFF. CDR3 nucleotide sequence: TGTGCCAGTACCGATTGGACAAGGAACACTGAAGCTTTCTTT.

CDR3 sequence reads: CASSKGDRGPNQPQHF. The CDR3 coding sequence is TGTGCCAGCAGCAAGGGGGACAGGGGGCCTAATCAGCCCCAGCATTTT. The chain is built from TRBV21-1 and TRBJ1-5; TRBD1 is taken as the D call from the table, unchecked against the DNA. TRBV21-1 is an annotated pseudogene. CDR3 length: 16 residues.

The chain employs TRBV28 and TRBJ2-7; D possibly corresponds to TRBD2 (6 bases). Germline values: CDR1 MDHEN, CDR2 SYDVKM. The CDR3 has 14 amino acids. The V gene lost 3 bases and the J gene lost 4 bases, with 13 bases spanning the gap. CDR3: CASSLVGGKYEQYF. CDR3 coding DNA: TGTGCCAGCAGTTTGGTGGGAGGAAAGTACGAGCAGTACTTC.

V usage is TRBV5-6 and J usage is TRBJ2-2; tentatively, D is TRBD1 (6 bases). This CDR3 region has 15 residues. V lost 1 base and J lost 7, with 14 bases in between. Looked up from germline, CDR1 is SGHDT and CDR2 is YYEEEE. The CDR3 sequence is CASSLSPQGHGELFF. The DNA for the CDR3 is TGTGCCAGCAGCTTGTCACCTCAGGGGCACGGGGAGCTGTTTTTT.

The rearrangement links TRBV29-1 to TRBJ1-2; D might be TRBD1 (6 bases). Germline V gene data show CDR1 as SQVTM and CDR2 as ANQGSEA. The CDR3 loop spans 11 amino acids. Trimming stripped 4 bases from V and 5 bases from J, with 8 bases between. CDR3 DNA sequence: TGCAGCGTTGGACAGGAGTATGGCTACACCTTC. The encoded protein is CSVGQEYGYTF. Full variable domain (outside the CDR3, taken from reference TRBV29-1 and TRBJ1-2): SAVISQKPSRDICQRGTSLTIQCQVDSQVTMMFWYRQQPGQSLTLIATANQGSEATYESGFVIDKFPISRPNLTFSTLTVSNMSPEDSSIYLCSVGQEYGYTFGSGTRLTVV.

The V and J genes are TRBV5-1 and TRBJ2-3; TRBD2 might be the D (5 bases). The CDR3 sequence is 16 residues long. V dropped 4 bases and J dropped 1 base, with 16 bases sitting between them. Germline V CDR1 and CDR2: SGHRS, YFSETQ. In DNA form, the CDR3 reads TGCGCCAGCAGCCCCCTGCGCCCCGGGGGCACAGATACGCAGTATTTT. Its protein is CASSPLRPGGTDTQYF. Based on the CDR3 plus reference TRBV5-1 and TRBJ2-3, the full variable domain is KAGVTQTPRYLIKTRGQQVTLSCSPISGHRSVSWYQQTPGQGLQFLFEYFSETQRNKGNFPGRFSGRQFSNSRSEMNVSTLELGDSALYLCASSPLRPGGTDTQYFGPGTRLTVL.

About this clone itself: Other DNA sequences of this sample code for an identical CDR3. This sequence joins TRBV5-1 and TRBJ2-5; D is possibly TRBD2 (5 bases). The CDR3 extends over 15 amino acids. The germline V and J ends were trimmed by 0 bases and 0 bases, with 9 bases remaining between them. Germline V gene lookup returns CDR1 SGHRS and CDR2 YFSETQ. The CDR3 here is CASSLGGQNQETQYF. Written as DNA, the CDR3 is TGCGCCAGCAGCTTGGGAGGGCAGAACCAAGAGACCCAGTACTTC.

V is TRBV5-6 and J is TRBJ2-7; 9 nucleotides match TRBD2. The CDR3 extends over 14 amino acids. Losses at the gene ends were 0 bases for V and 7 bases for J; bases not matched to a gene: 5. CDR1 is SGHDT, CDR2 YYEEEE, per germline. The CDR3 here is CASSLAWRGGEQYF. The CDR3, as DNA: TGTGCCAGCAGCTTGGCCTGGCGGGGGGGGGAGCAGTACTTC.

The table lists this clone with a count of one. This chain uses TRBV7-2 with TRBJ2-4; 8 bases are shared with TRBD2. Germline V lookup: CDR1 SGHTA, CDR2 FQGNSA. The CDR3 covers 15 residues. The J segment lost 6 bases and the V segment lost 5 bases, leaving 9 bases of the junction unmatched. CDR3 protein: CASSPPGLGINIQYF. The CDR3 bases are TGTGCCAGCAGCCCCCCGGGACTAGGAATAAACATTCAGTACTTC.

This chain uses TRBV18 with TRBJ2-7, with D tentatively TRBD2 (6 bases). Per germline, CDR1 KGHSH and CDR2 LQKENI. CDR3 length: 16 amino acids. Trimming removed 2 bases at V and 6 bases at J, with 20 bases between. The chain's CDR3 is CASSPVLRAAGGEQYF. The CDR3 DNA sequence: TGTGCCAGCTCACCAGTTCTACGAGCAGCCGGGGGCGAGCAGTACTTC.

Concerning this clone: One end of the junction fails to match germline, which may point to a read error. The chain employs TRBV4-1 and TRBJ2-4, with 7 bases aligning to TRBD1. Germline V gives CDR1 MGHRA, CDR2 YSYEKL. This CDR3 is 18 amino acids long. The CDR3 DNA follows: TGCGCCAGCAGCCAAGATTCCGACTCCGGGACAGTCAAAAACAGTCAGTACTTC. It encodes CASSQDSDSGTVKNSQYF.

The chain joins TRBV25-1 to TRBJ2-2; 7 positions match TRBD2. V shed 6 bases and J 5 bases; nucleotides not matched to a gene: 6. This CDR3 is built from 14 residues. CDR1 MGHDK and CDR2 SYGVNS come from the germline V gene. The DNA for the CDR3 is TGTGCCAGCAGACCCGGACTAGATACCGGGGAGCTGTTTTTT. Protein: CASRPGLDTGELFF.

This sequence joins TRBV6-4 and TRBJ2-2; 7 bases map to TRBD2. This CDR3 comprises 16 residues. The J segment lost 1 base and the V segment lost 3 bases, leaving 5 bases of the junction unmatched. Per germline, CDR1 MRHNA and CDR2 SNTAGT. CDR3 bases: TGTGCCAGCAGTGATGCAAAGCGGGGGAACACCGGGGAGCTGTTTTTT. It is translated as CASSDAKRGNTGELFF.

This clone appeared a few times. The V call is TRBV4-1, the J call TRBJ1-1; D is possibly TRBD1 (5 bases). Trimming pared 4 bases from V and 1 base from J, leaving 10 bases between. This CDR3 has 14 amino acids. Per germline, CDR1 MGHRA and CDR2 YSYEKL. The chain's CDR3 is CASSRWTSNTEAFF. The CDR3, as DNA: TGCGCCAGCAGCCGTTGGACATCGAACACTGAAGCTTTCTTT.